The 23 T cell receptor beta chains listed next were all sequenced from one sample in a study of OX40 agonist ivuxolimab in advanced cancers. Assay used: immunoSEQ multiplex PCR; TCRdb lists only in-frame clones, some missing. Of tens of thousands of clones in the sample, around 89% were seen once. This specimen was CD4+ or CD8+ T cells sorted from blood, taken in a trial of the OX40 agonist ivuxolimab. The origin of the receptors is an adult with an advanced solid tumor such as melanoma, head and neck, liver or kidney cancer.

The V gene is TRBV11-2, the J gene TRBJ2-5; unclear D gene. The J call may be incorrect, as the DNA end agrees better with TRBJ2-7. The germline gives CDR1 SGHAT, CDR2 FQNNGV. The CDR3 runs 14 residues. CDR3 in amino acids: CASSLDVISYEQYF. The CDR3 DNA reads TGTGCCAGCAGCTTAGACGTGATCTCCTACGAGCAGTACTTC.

The rearrangement joins TRBV19 to TRBJ2-1, with 7 nucleotides matching TRBD2. Germline V CDR1 and CDR2: LNHDA, SQIVND (reference sequence). The V and J ends lost 3 bases and 0 bases, in that order; junction bases with no gene match: 17. The CDR3 length is 20 residues. This chain's CDR3 is CASSIFHLRTSVNSYNEQFF. The CDR3 region has the DNA TGTGCCAGTAGTATCTTCCACCTCAGGACTAGTGTGAACTCCTACAATGAGCAGTTCTTC.

The chain links TRBV7-9 to TRBJ1-1, with D maybe TRBD1 (5 bases). V dropped 8 bases and J dropped 5 bases, with 15 bases sitting between them. This CDR3 region has 13 residues. Per the germline V gene, CDR1 is SEHNR and CDR2 is FQNEAQ (reference sequence). CDR3 protein: CASGPNEGTEAFF. CDR3 nucleotides: TGTGCCAGCGGCCCAAATGAGGGGACTGAAGCTTTCTTT.

V usage is TRBV10-2 and J usage is TRBJ2-3; TRBD2 is a possible D gene (5 bases). The CDR3 has 16 residues. Trimming cost V 5 bases and J 0 bases, with 15 bases left between them. Per the germline V gene, CDR1 is WSHSY and CDR2 is SAAADI. As DNA, the CDR3 is TGCGCCAGCAGTCCCGGGCTAGCCATGAGCACAGATACGCAGTATTTT. Protein sequence: CASSPGLAMSTDTQYF.

The chain combines TRBV29-1 with TRBJ2-7, with a tentative D call TRBD2 (6 bases). CDR1 and CDR2 from the germline V gene are SQVTM and ANQGSEA. The length of the CDR3 is 15 residues. The ends were cut back, 2 bases at V and 7 bases at J, with 21 bases in the middle. The CDR3 DNA reads as TGCAGCGTTGAACTCTTCTTTGGGGTGGGGGGAGAGCAGTACTTC. This sequence encodes CSVELFFGVGGEQYF.

This rearrangement joins TRBV19 to TRBJ1-2; D is perhaps TRBD1 (5 bases). Germline V CDR1 and CDR2: LNHDA, SQIVND (reference sequence). V was pared by 2 bases and J by 3 bases, with 37 bases between. This CDR3 is built from 23 residues. This chain's CDR3 is CASSILALRAPQSSDRGDYGYTF. In DNA form, the CDR3 reads TGTGCCAGTAGTATATTGGCCTTGCGGGCCCCACAATCGAGCGACCGAGGGGACTATGGCTACACCTTC.

V gene TRBV30 combines with J gene TRBJ2-1; TRBD2 matches at 15 bases. The germline V gene encodes CDR1 GTSNPN and CDR2 SVGIG (reference sequence). V lost 2 bases, J lost 8 bases, and 7 bases stayed unmatched. The CDR3 has 16 residues. The CDR3 spells CAWSLGLAGGWDEQFF. The CDR3 nucleotides are TGTGCCTGGAGTCTGGGACTAGCGGGAGGCTGGGATGAGCAGTTCTTC.

The genes are TRBV18 and TRBJ2-1, with a weak D call TRBD1 (5 bases). This CDR3 spans 20 amino acids. The ends were cut back, 6 bases at V and 6 bases at J, with 33 bases in the middle. CDR1 is KGHSH, CDR2 LQKENI, per germline. The DNA of the CDR3 is TGTGCCAGCTCGCCCTCGACAGATGGGTGGTGGGCACAGAGTCGCAATGAGCAGTTCTTC. It is translated as CASSPSTDGWWAQSRNEQFF.

The chain has TRBV10-3 and TRBJ2-5; D may be TRBD2 (7 bases). V was clipped by 0 bases and J by 1 base, with 9 bases between them. CDR1 and CDR2 from the germline V gene are ENHRY and SYGVKD. The CDR3 length is 15 residues. CDR3 in amino acids: CAISESRGGQETQYF. In DNA form, the CDR3 reads TGTGCCATCAGTGAGTCGAGGGGGGGCCAAGAGACCCAGTACTTC.

The chain combines TRBV30 with TRBJ2-1; TRBD2 matches 14 bases. The CDR3 has 16 residues. Losses at the gene ends were 3 bases for V and 9 bases for J; bases not matched to a gene: 10. Per germline, CDR1 GTSNPN and CDR2 SVGIG (reference sequence). The CDR3: CAWSRRGLAGVGEQFF. The CDR3 coding sequence is TGTGCCTGGAGCCGCCGGGGACTAGCGGGAGTGGGTGAGCAGTTCTTC.

The chain uses TRBV4-1 and TRBJ1-2; D remains unclear. This CDR3 spans 13 amino acids. Germline CDR1 and CDR2: MGHRA and YSYEKL. Trimming took off 3 bases at V and 4 bases at J, with 9 bases between the two ends. The CDR3 nucleotides read TGCGCCAGCAGCCAGGACGGGCTCTATGGCTACACCTTC. Translation gives CASSQDGLYGYTF.

V is TRBV11-3 and J is TRBJ2-1, with 15 positions matching TRBD2. The ends lost 6 bases at V and 2 bases at J; junction bases unmatched: 5. The CDR3 spans 17 residues. Germline CDR1 SGHNT, CDR2 YENEEA. This CDR3 reads CASSPGLAGGPYNEQFF. The DNA for the CDR3 is TGTGCCAGCAGTCCGGGACTAGCGGGAGGTCCCTACAATGAGCAGTTCTTC.

V gene TRBV6-5 combines with J gene TRBJ2-7; D unresolved. Trimming pared 8 bases from V and 0 bases from J, leaving 14 bases between. CDR3 size: 14 residues. Germline V gene data show CDR1 as MNHEY and CDR2 as SVGAGI. The CDR3 DNA reads TGTGCCAGCGCTCGGACCGAGAGCTCCTACGAGCAGTACTTC. Its translation is CASARTESSYEQYF.

The CDR3 coding sequence is TGTGCCAGCTCACCCCCAGGGATCCCTGGGGCCAACGTCCTGACTTTC. This codes for CASSPPGIPGANVLTF. The J gene is TRBJ2-6, the V gene TRBV6-6; maybe TRBD1 (5 bases). The CDR3 runs 16 residues. The germline CDR1 and CDR2 sequences are MNHNY and SVGAGI (reference sequence). Trimming stripped 8 bases from V and 2 bases from J, with 16 bases between.

V usage is TRBV11-2 and J usage is TRBJ2-7, with no clear D. Between the trimmed V and J ends, which lost 1 base and 0 bases, there was a span of 13 bases. The CDR3 has 16 residues. Germline V gives CDR1 SGHAT, CDR2 FQNNGV. The CDR3, as DNA: TGTGCCAGCAGCTTAGCGGCCAGCTGGAGCTCCTACGAGCAGTACTTC. This translates into CASSLAASWSSYEQYF. The full variable domain, with the rest looked up from reference TRBV11-2 and TRBJ2-7, is EAGVAQSPRYKIIEKRQSVAFWCNPISGHATLYWYQQILGQGPKLLIQFQNNGVVDDSQLPKDRFSAERLKGVDSTLKIQPAKLEDSAVYLCASSLAASWSSYEQYFGPGTRLTVT.

This clone was picked up one time. This chain joins TRBV5-4 and TRBJ2-7, with TRBD1 matching 8 bases. CDR1 is SGHNT and CDR2 is YYREEE in the germline V gene (reference sequence). The CDR3 has 14 amino acids. The V gene end was trimmed by 4 bases and the J gene end by 7 bases; junction bases not matched to a gene: 10. The CDR3, as DNA: TGTGCCAGCAGCAAGGGACAGGTGGATGGAGAGCAGTACTTC. Encoded protein: CASSKGQVDGEQYF. Drawing the rest from reference TRBV5-4 and TRBJ2-7, the complete variable domain is ETGVTQSPTHLIKTRGQQVTLRCSSQSGHNTVSWYQQALGQGPQFIFQYYREEENGRGNFPPRFSGLQFPNYSSELNVNALELDDSALYLCASSKGQVDGEQYFGPGTRLTVT.

The chain links TRBV5-1 to TRBJ2-7, with TRBD2 as a possible D gene (5 bases). Trimming shortened V by 3 bases and J by 5 bases, and 18 bases separated the two germline ends. The V gene's germline CDR1 is SGHRS and CDR2 YFSETQ. The CDR3 has 15 amino acids. The CDR3 sequence is CASSSREGTDHEQYF. CDR3 DNA sequence: TGCGCCAGCAGCTCCCGGGAAGGCACCGACCACGAGCAGTACTTC.

The V and J genes are TRBV27 and TRBJ1-1; 9 positions match TRBD1. The CDR3 runs to 15 residues. V was clipped by 5 bases and J by 5 bases; unmatched bases: 9. Germline V gives CDR1 MNHEY, CDR2 SMNVEV (reference sequence). The CDR3 reads CASSKQGAIGTEAFF. CDR3 coding DNA: TGTGCCAGCAGTAAACAGGGGGCCATTGGGACTGAAGCTTTCTTT.

The J gene is TRBJ1-4, the V gene TRBV19, with D unresolved. From germline, CDR1 is LNHDA and CDR2 SQIVND (reference sequence). The CDR3 contains 16 residues. Deletions cut 6 bases from V and 3 bases from J, with 17 bases between. CDR3 sequence: CASSQLTSPSNEKLFF. DNA of the CDR3: TGTGCCAGTAGCCAACTTACGTCCCCATCTAATGAAAAACTGTTTTTT.

V is TRBV5-6 and J is TRBJ2-2; TRBD2 might be the D (6 bases). Trimming left V 0 bases short and J 2 bases short, with 11 bases between. This CDR3 is 16 amino acids long. Germline V gene data show CDR1 as SGHDT and CDR2 as YYEEEE. The CDR3 DNA is TGTGCCAGCAGCTTGGCGCTGGGGGGTAACACCGGGGAGCTGTTTTTT. Translated, it gives CASSLALGGNTGELFF.

The V gene is TRBV4-1, the J gene TRBJ2-1, with a possible D match to TRBD2 (5 bases). The CDR3 has 16 amino acids. V lost 1 base, J lost 4 bases, and 14 bases lay in between. CDR1 and CDR2 (germline): MGHRA, YSYEKL. In DNA form, the CDR3 reads TGCGCCAGCAGCCAAGTACGTCTAGCAGTTTACAATGAGCAGTTCTTC. Translation: CASSQVRLAVYNEQFF.

The chain has TRBV10-3 and TRBJ2-2; 10 positions match TRBD2. The CDR3 runs 15 residues. V lost 6 bases, J lost 5 bases, and 6 bases stayed unmatched. Germline loops: CDR1 ENHRY, CDR2 SYGVKD. Written as DNA, the CDR3 is TGTGCCATCAGAGCTAGCGGGAGTTGGACCGGGGAGCTGTTTTTT. Translated, it gives CAIRASGSWTGELFF.

The gene calls are TRBV9 and TRBJ2-2, with 7 positions matching TRBD2. Unmatched junction bases numbered 4, after V lost 5 bases and J lost 3 bases. CDR3 length: 14 residues. CDR1 is SGDLS and CDR2 is YYNGEE in the germline V gene. The CDR3 loop reads CASRGGVDTGELFF. Here the CDR3 DNA reads TGTGCCAGCAGGGGGGGGGTCGACACCGGGGAGCTGTTTTTT.